This TCR beta chain stems from a study of breast tumors, draining lymph nodes, adjacent tissues. TCRdb re-analysed the multiplex PCR reads in MiXCR, keeping a single row per CDR3 protein. The sample holds over 200,000 distinct CDR3 sequences, roughly 32% seen once. The lymph nodes were axillary draining lymph nodes from breast cancer patients. This clonotype came up a few times. No antigen is known for it. Trimming stripped 0 bases from V and 6 bases from J, with 20 bases between. This CDR3 is built from 18 residues. Germline assignment: CDR1 LNHNV and CDR2 YYDKDF (reference sequence). Overall study findings and caveats: Compared with lymph nodes, tumors were less diverse; compared with nontumor tissue, more. Tumor and nontumor repertoires were significantly more similar in luminal-like than in basal-like breast cancer. Data only fit, rather than demonstrated, lymph node origin of most tumor T cells. Most tumor T cells seemingly derive from lymph node, then expand in tumor.

The V call is TRBV15, the J call TRBJ1-4, with D perhaps matching TRBD1 (5 bases). Sequences were obtained from axillary lymph node tissue. The TCR sequence derives from a female donor with breast cancer. Some clones in this sample may be carry-over from other donors' samples. The CDR3 here is CATSRDDGGLDRDEKLFF. CDR3 coding DNA: TGTGCCACCAGCAGAGACGATGGGGGACTAGATCGCGATGAAAAACTGTTTTTT.